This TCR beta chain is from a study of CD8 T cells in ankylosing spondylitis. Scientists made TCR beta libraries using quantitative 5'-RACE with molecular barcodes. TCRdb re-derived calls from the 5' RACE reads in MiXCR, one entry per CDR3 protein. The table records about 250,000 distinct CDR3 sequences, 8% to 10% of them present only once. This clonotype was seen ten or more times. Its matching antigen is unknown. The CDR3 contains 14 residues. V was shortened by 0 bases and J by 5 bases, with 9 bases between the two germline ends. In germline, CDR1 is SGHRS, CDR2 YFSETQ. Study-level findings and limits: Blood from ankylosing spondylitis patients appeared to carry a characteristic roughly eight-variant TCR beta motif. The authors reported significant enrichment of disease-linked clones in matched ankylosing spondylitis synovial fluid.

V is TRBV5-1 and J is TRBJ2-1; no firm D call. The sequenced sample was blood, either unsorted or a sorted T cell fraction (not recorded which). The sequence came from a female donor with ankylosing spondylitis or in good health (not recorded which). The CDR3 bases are TGCGCCAGCAGCTTGGGAAGGACGGACAATGAGCAGTTCTTC. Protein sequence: CASSLGRTDNEQFF.